Reported below is one TCR beta chain. This clone was seen a few times. Its specific antigen is unknown. No much larger clone is present one base from it, and per-base qualities are unavailable. CDR1 LNHDA and CDR2 SQIVND are derived from the germline V gene (reference sequence). CDR3 length: 12 amino acids, cysteine to phenylalanine. Only the CDR3 DNA stays, 36 bases, in frame from base 1. V loses 7 bases of germline sequence and J loses 14 bases, and the interval between the two ends is 17 bases. The sample is drawn from a study of radiotherapy plus CTLA-4 blockade in lung cancer (dated by TCRdb to between 2017 and 2018). About the investigation overall: Among enrolled patients, under 20% had an objective response and roughly 30% reached disease control.

The library was made by the immunoSEQ multiplex PCR assay. Drawn from immuneACCESS, this table holds only the in-frame rearrangements with V and J called that TCRdb kept. Clones are partly lost; checked studies trace under half to an unresolved V gene and leave the rest unexplained. This sample holds more than 40,000 clones; 73% were observed only once. Of the sample, 3.5% is held by the ten largest clones. The paper's findings and limits, for the study overall: After treatment with radiotherapy and ipilimumab, TCR clones that originated in tumors expanded in peripheral blood. The strongest predictors of response, as reported, were early dynamic changes in blood T cell clones along with a rise in serum interferon-beta after radiation.

In this study, focal radiation therapy paired with CTLA-4 blockade (ipilimumab) was tested in patients who had chemo-refractory metastatic non-small-cell lung cancer. This receptor was identified in a human donor with non-small cell lung cancer who had a complete response to radiotherapy plus ipilimumab. The sequence joins TRBV19 to TRBJ1-4; the D gene assignment is ambiguous. Sequenced here: peripheral blood, sampled from a patient treated with radiotherapy plus ipilimumab. CDR3 region: CASNSRGGGLFF. The DNA sequence is as follows: TGTGCCAGTAACTCTCGAGGCGGTGGGCTGTTTTTT.